These 10 T cell receptor beta chains came from one sample sequenced in a study of vaccination effects on CD4 cells after COVID-19. The protocol was immunoSEQ multiplex PCR, while the TCRdb copy is restricted to in-frame clones and leaves out a portion. The data show 20,000 to 30,000 clones, around 71% seen once. Antigen specificity for these receptors is unknown. ViraFEST assay sequencing came after antigen-specific CD4+ T cells were expanded with viral peptide pools. The culture ran for 10 days before CD4+ T cells were isolated. None of these healthy vaccinees had been infected with SARS-CoV-2 before vaccination. This material consisted of CD4+ T cells from PBMCs cultured with HCoV-OC43 spike peptides, taken before COVID-19 vaccination. As to subset: HCoV-OC43 spike overlapping peptide pool stimulation. Receptors originate from a human donor who received a COVID-19 vaccine.

The CDR3 region is CASSLRGSGQETQYF. Here the CDR3 DNA reads TGTGCCAGCAGTTTACGTGGGAGCGGCCAAGAGACCCAGTACTTC. The chain recombines TRBV27 with TRBJ2-5; TRBD2 might be the D (5 bases). V was pared by 2 bases and J by 1 base, with 11 bases between. The CDR3 spans 15 residues. In germline, CDR1 is MNHEY, CDR2 SMNVEV (reference sequence).

The gene calls are TRBV5-8 and TRBJ2-7, with D uncertain. The germline V gene has CDR1 SGHTS and CDR2 YDEGEE. The CDR3 runs 14 residues. V lost 0 bases, J lost 6 bases, and 13 bases lay in between. CDR3 loop: CASSLEVGKGEQYF. CDR3 DNA sequence: TGTGCCAGCAGCTTGGAGGTAGGGAAAGGCGAGCAGTACTTC.

This chain joins TRBV2 and TRBJ1-2, with D unclear. Trimming left V 4 bases short and J 6 bases short, with 12 bases between. This CDR3 has 13 amino acids. CDR1 and CDR2 from the germline V gene are SNHLY and FYNNEI. The CDR3 nucleotides read TGTGCCAGCAGTGTCGGAGAATCGAATGGCTACACCTTC. Translation gives CASSVGESNGYTF.

V usage is TRBV5-1 and J usage is TRBJ1-1; TRBD1 matches at 7 bases. The CDR3 sequence is 14 residues long. V trimming: 3 bases; J trimming: 6 bases; junction bases outside the gene matches: 8. In germline, CDR1 is SGHRS, CDR2 YFSETQ. The CDR3 coding sequence is TGCGCCAGCAGCTCAGGGGGGGGTTTCCCTGAAGCTTTCTTT. It yields the protein CASSSGGGFPEAFF. The variable domain in full, completed from reference TRBV5-1 and TRBJ1-1, reads KAGVTQTPRYLIKTRGQQVTLSCSPISGHRSVSWYQQTPGQGLQFLFEYFSETQRNKGNFPGRFSGRQFSNSRSEMNVSTLELGDSALYLCASSSGGGFPEAFFGQGTRLTVV.

The chain recombines TRBV19 with TRBJ2-3; TRBD1 matches 11 bases. The CDR3 has 15 amino acids. Per germline, CDR1 LNHDA and CDR2 SQIVND (reference sequence). With V trimmed by 6 bases and J by 5 bases, 7 bases remained unmatched. The chain's CDR3 is CASSFLGQGGDTQYF. Here the CDR3 DNA reads TGTGCCAGTAGCTTTCTGGGACAGGGGGGAGATACGCAGTATTTT.

The J gene is TRBJ1-1, the V gene TRBV25-1, with a weak D call TRBD1 (5 bases). V was clipped by 7 bases and J by 10 bases, with 19 bases between them. CDR1 and CDR2 (germline): MGHDK, SYGVNS. The CDR3 extends over 13 amino acids. CDR3 residues: CASIGTSRIGAFF. Written as DNA, the CDR3 is TGTGCCAGCATTGGGACGTCCCGGATCGGAGCTTTCTTT.

This chain joins TRBV5-1 and TRBJ1-1, with TRBD1 matching 9 bases. CDR1 and CDR2 from the germline V gene are SGHRS and YFSETQ. V lost 0 bases and J lost 7; bases outside the gene matches: 7. CDR3 length equals 15 residues. CDR3 residues: CASSLGGQGWIEAFF. The CDR3 DNA follows: TGCGCCAGCAGCTTGGGGGGACAGGGCTGGATTGAAGCTTTCTTT.

V gene TRBV7-8 combines with J gene TRBJ2-7; D remains ambiguous. Trimming left V 2 bases short and J 0 bases short, with 8 bases between. The CDR3 spans 14 residues. Germline V CDR1 and CDR2: SGHVS, FQNEAQ. The CDR3 here is CASSLTASSYEQYF. CDR3 DNA: TGTGCCAGCAGCTTAACAGCTAGCTCCTACGAGCAGTACTTC. Using reference TRBV7-8 and TRBJ2-7 for the parts outside the CDR3, the full variable domain is GAGVSQSPRYKVAKRGQDVALRCDPISGHVSLFWYQQALGQGPEFLTYFQNEAQLDKSGLPSDRFFAERPEGSVSTLKIQRTQQEDSAVYLCASSLTASSYEQYFGPGTRLTVT.

The chain employs TRBV24-1 and TRBJ2-3; a weak D match, TRBD2 (5 bases). From germline, CDR1 is KGHDR and CDR2 SFDVKD. Trimming shortened V by 5 bases and J by 6 bases, and 17 bases separated the two germline ends. The CDR3 has 15 residues. CDR3 DNA: TGTGCCACCAGTGCATCGGGGTCCCTCGGGGATACGCAGTATTTT. It specifies CATSASGSLGDTQYF.

The V gene is TRBV14, the J gene TRBJ2-5; D is unclear. Trimming left V 5 bases short and J 11 bases short, with 15 bases between. Germline values: CDR1 SGHDN, CDR2 FVKESK. The CDR3 contains 12 residues. CDR3 DNA sequence: TGTGCCAGCAGCTTTCTACGACAAGGGCAGTACTTC. This codes for CASSFLRQGQYF.